What follows are 18 T cell receptor beta chains derived from one specimen sequenced in a study of identical twins. TCRdb recomputed calls from the 5' RACE reads with MiXCR, one row per CDR3 protein. The table shows a few hundred thousand distinct CDR3 sequences, with around 20% occurring only once. Sequencing was performed on naive T cells sorted from blood. Receptors originate from a man over 45 in good health.

This clonotype was recorded at least ten times. The V and J genes are TRBV29-1 and TRBJ2-7; D perhaps matches TRBD1 (5 bases). Trimming pared 7 bases from V and 6 bases from J, leaving 19 bases between. The CDR3 totals 13 residues. Germline lookup yields CDR1 SQVTM and CDR2 ANQGSEA. The CDR3, as DNA: TGCAGCGCCTCAGGTGACAGCCATCGCGAGCAGTACTTC. Its translation: CSASGDSHREQYF.

This clonotype showed up just a few times. The V gene is TRBV28, the J gene TRBJ2-7; tentatively, D is TRBD1 (6 bases). Trimming removed 1 base at V and 2 bases at J, with 15 bases between. CDR1 is MDHEN and CDR2 is SYDVKM in the germline V gene. This CDR3 comprises 16 residues. The CDR3 loop reads CASSLFAGAFPYEQYF. The DNA of the CDR3 is TGTGCCAGCAGTTTATTTGCAGGGGCTTTCCCCTACGAGCAGTACTTC. Complete variable domain (other parts from reference TRBV28 and TRBJ2-7): DVKVTQSSRYLVKRTGEKVFLECVQDMDHENMFWYRQDPGLGLRLIYFSYDVKMKEKGDIPEGYSVSREKKERFSLILESASTNQTSMYLCASSLFAGAFPYEQYFGPGTRLTVT.

This clonotype turned up a few times. The V call is TRBV4-3, the J call TRBJ2-2; D might be TRBD2 (6 bases). V was cut by 2 bases and J by 5 bases, with 15 bases left in between. Germline-derived CDR1 and CDR2 are LGHNA and YSLEER. The CDR3 contains 16 residues. DNA of the CDR3: TGCGCCAGCAGCCAACGCCGGCGGGGTCGTACCGGGGAGCTGTTTTTT. Protein: CASSQRRRGRTGELFF.

This clonotype was counted at least ten times. The rearrangement links TRBV10-3 to TRBJ2-6; no firm D call. In germline, CDR1 is ENHRY, CDR2 SYGVKD. V gave up 3 bases and J gave up 0 bases, with 3 bases separating them. The CDR3 totals 14 residues. For the CDR3, the DNA is TGTGCCATCAGTGACGTCTCTGGGGCCAACGTCCTGACTTTC. Translating gives CAISDVSGANVLTF.

This clonotype was seen a handful of times. The chain employs TRBV24-1 and TRBJ2-7; 9 bases line up with TRBD2. Germline trimming cut 2 bases from V and 0 bases from J; bases unmatched to any gene: 4. Germline V gene sequence: CDR1 KGHDR, CDR2 SFDVKD. This CDR3 spans 16 amino acids. CDR3 sequence (DNA): TGTGCCACCAGTGATTCAGGCGGGGGGGCCTCCTACGAGCAGTACTTC. It is translated as CATSDSGGGASYEQYF.

This clonotype was seen a few times. The chain is built from TRBV7-8 and TRBJ2-7; D ambiguous. The CDR3 is made up of 13 amino acids. Germline lookup yields CDR1 SGHVS and CDR2 FQNEAQ. V lost 6 bases and J lost 0, with 9 bases in between. CDR3 in amino acids: CASRGHSSYEQYF. For the CDR3, the DNA is TGTGCCAGCAGAGGGCATAGCTCCTACGAGCAGTACTTC.

Regarding this clonotype: This may be a read error, as it is one base from a much larger clone. The gene calls are TRBV6-2 or TRBV6-3 and TRBJ1-5; 9 bases line up with TRBD1. J was trimmed by 4 bases and V by 2 bases; bases with no gene match: 3. The CDR3 sequence is 15 residues long. Germline V CDR1 and CDR2: MNHEY, SVGEGT. Written as DNA, the CDR3 is TGTGCCAGCAGTTACCCGGGACAGGGAAATCAGCCCCAGCATTTT. Amino acid sequence: CASSYPGQGNQPQHF.

The chain combines TRBV7-9 with TRBJ2-2; 8 bases align to TRBD1. There are 14 residues in the CDR3. CDR1 and CDR2 (germline): SEHNR, FQNEAQ (reference sequence). V trimming: 5 bases; J trimming: 6 bases; junction bases outside the gene matches: 5. CDR3 DNA sequence: TGTGCCAGCAGCAACGCAGGGGGCCCCGGGGAGCTGTTTTTT. Its protein is CASSNAGGPGELFF.

The gene calls are TRBV7-2 and TRBJ2-7; perhaps TRBD2 as D (6 bases). Trimming cost V 6 bases and J 1 base, with 16 bases left between them. Germline V gene sequence: CDR1 SGHTA, CDR2 FQGNSA. This CDR3 is 15 amino acids long. This CDR3 is CASRPTGTPSYEQYF. The DNA for the CDR3 is TGTGCCAGCAGGCCAACCGGGACTCCTTCCTACGAGCAGTACTTC.

Ten or more counts support this clonotype. The rearrangement links TRBV29-1 to TRBJ2-1; D ambiguous. The CDR3 consists of 13 residues. V dropped 3 bases and J dropped 2 bases, with 8 bases sitting between them. Germline loops: CDR1 SQVTM, CDR2 ANQGSEA. The CDR3 region has the DNA TGCAGCGTTGAGGGAATTACCTACAATGAGCAGTTCTTC. As protein: CSVEGITYNEQFF.

This clonotype was seen many times. V usage is TRBV5-1 and J usage is TRBJ2-3, with D possibly matching TRBD2 (5 bases). The CDR3 extends over 15 amino acids. Per germline, CDR1 SGHRS and CDR2 YFSETQ. Between the trimmed V and J ends, which lost 3 bases and 1 base, there was a span of 12 bases. In DNA, the CDR3 is TGCGCCAGCAGCTCGCCACGGGGAGGCACAGATACGCAGTATTTT. Amino acids: CASSSPRGGTDTQYF.

The chain has TRBV18 and TRBJ2-1; tentatively, D is TRBD1 (6 bases). Germline CDR1 KGHSH, CDR2 LQKENI. The CDR3 spans 14 residues. Deletions cut 5 bases from V and 6 bases from J, with 14 bases between. The CDR3, as DNA: TGTGCCAGCTCATTAGGACAGCAGATCAATGAGCAGTTCTTC. This gives the protein CASSLGQQINEQFF.

This clonotype was seen many times. The chain carries TRBV29-1 and TRBJ2-4; D remains ambiguous. This CDR3 comprises 14 residues. Trimming took off 0 bases at V and 1 base at J, with 7 bases between the two ends. CDR1 is SQVTM, CDR2 ANQGSEA, per germline. Here the CDR3 DNA reads TGCAGCGTTGAAGAGGCAGATGCCAAAAACATTCAGTACTTC. It codes for CSVEEADAKNIQYF.

The chain couples TRBV9 to TRBJ1-3; D is perhaps TRBD1 (5 bases). The CDR3 runs 12 residues. Germline V CDR1 and CDR2: SGDLS, YYNGEE. Trimming removed 4 bases at V and 9 bases at J, with 11 bases between. The CDR3 reads CASSPSGGTIYF. The CDR3 nucleotides read TGTGCCAGCAGCCCCTCCGGGGGCACCATATATTTT.

This clonotype was recorded a few times. The V call is TRBV5-5, the J call TRBJ1-5, with 7 nucleotides matching TRBD1. CDR1 and CDR2 from the germline V gene are SGHKS and YYEKEE (reference sequence). The CDR3 runs to 14 residues. J gave up 6 bases and V 2 bases, and 5 bases lay outside the gene matches. CDR3 DNA: TGTGCCAGCAGCTTTTCGACAGGGCGTCAGCCCCAGCATTTT. This encodes CASSFSTGRQPQHF.

The chain's CDR3 is CSGGSGGADTQYF. The DNA of the CDR3 is TGCAGCGGGGGTTCAGGGGGCGCAGATACGCAGTATTTT. The chain couples TRBV29-1 to TRBJ2-3, with 8 bases matching TRBD1. This CDR3 comprises 13 residues. Germline CDR1 and CDR2: SQVTM and ANQGSEA. The J segment lost 4 bases and the V segment lost 7 bases, leaving 7 bases of the junction unmatched.

The chain couples TRBV12-3 or TRBV12-4 to TRBJ1-4, with 9 bases matching TRBD1. V gave up 5 bases and J gave up 5 bases; unmatched junction bases: 6. The CDR3 has 15 amino acids. CDR3 DNA sequence: TGTGCCAGCAGTGCCTGGACAGGGGCAAATGAAAAACTGTTTTTT. It translates to CASSAWTGANEKLFF.

The chain employs TRBV5-1 and TRBJ2-7; no definite D call. Trimming removed 4 bases from V and 2 bases from J, with 16 bases in between. Germline V CDR1 and CDR2: SGHRS, YFSETQ. CDR3 size: 15 residues. CDR3 region: CASSRPGPRPYEQYF. DNA of the CDR3: TGCGCCAGCAGCCGTCCAGGACCTCGCCCCTACGAGCAGTACTTC.